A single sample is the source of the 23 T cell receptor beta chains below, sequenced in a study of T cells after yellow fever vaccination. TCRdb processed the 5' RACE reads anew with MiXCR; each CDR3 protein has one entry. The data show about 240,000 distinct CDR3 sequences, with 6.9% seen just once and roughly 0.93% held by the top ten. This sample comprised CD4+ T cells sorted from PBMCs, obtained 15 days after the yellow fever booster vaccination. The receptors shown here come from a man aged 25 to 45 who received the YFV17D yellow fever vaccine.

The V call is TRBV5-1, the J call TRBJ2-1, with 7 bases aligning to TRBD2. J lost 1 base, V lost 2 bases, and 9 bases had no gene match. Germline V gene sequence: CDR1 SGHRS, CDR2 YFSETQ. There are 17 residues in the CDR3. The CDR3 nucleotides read TGCGCCAGCAGCTTTCGCATGACTAGCCAGTCCTACAATGAGCAGTTCTTC. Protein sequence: CASSFRMTSQSYNEQFF.

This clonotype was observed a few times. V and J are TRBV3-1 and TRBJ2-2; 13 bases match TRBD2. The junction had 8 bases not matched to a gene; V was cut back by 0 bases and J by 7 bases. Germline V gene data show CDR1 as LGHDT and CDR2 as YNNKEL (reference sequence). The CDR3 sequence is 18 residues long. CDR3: CASSQDWGTSGKIGELFF. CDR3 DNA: TGTGCCAGCAGCCAAGATTGGGGGACTAGCGGGAAGATCGGGGAGCTGTTTTTT.

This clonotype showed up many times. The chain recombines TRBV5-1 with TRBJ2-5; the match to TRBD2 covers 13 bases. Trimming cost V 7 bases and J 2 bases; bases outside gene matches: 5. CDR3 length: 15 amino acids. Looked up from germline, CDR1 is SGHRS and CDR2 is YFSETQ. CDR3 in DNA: TGCGCCAGCGCTGGGACTAGCGGGAATCAAGAGACCCAGTACTTC. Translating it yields CASAGTSGNQETQYF.

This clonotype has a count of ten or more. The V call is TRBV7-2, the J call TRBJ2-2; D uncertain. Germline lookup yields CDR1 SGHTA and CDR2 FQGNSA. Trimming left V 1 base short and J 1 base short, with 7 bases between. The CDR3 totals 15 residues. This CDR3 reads CASSLVAENTGELFF. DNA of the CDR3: TGTGCCAGCAGCTTAGTTGCTGAGAACACCGGGGAGCTGTTTTTT.

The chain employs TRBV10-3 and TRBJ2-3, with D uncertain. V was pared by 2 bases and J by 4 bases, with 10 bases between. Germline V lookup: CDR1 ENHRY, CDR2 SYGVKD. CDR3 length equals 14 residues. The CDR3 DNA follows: TGTGCCATCAGTGAGGGATATAAAGCAGATACGCAGTATTTT. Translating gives CAISEGYKADTQYF.

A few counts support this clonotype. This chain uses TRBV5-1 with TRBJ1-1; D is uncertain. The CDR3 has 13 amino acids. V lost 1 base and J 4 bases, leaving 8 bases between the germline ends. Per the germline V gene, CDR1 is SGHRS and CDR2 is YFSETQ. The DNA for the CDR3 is TGCGCCAGCAGCTTGACGGACCTCACTGAAGCTTTCTTT. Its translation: CASSLTDLTEAFF.

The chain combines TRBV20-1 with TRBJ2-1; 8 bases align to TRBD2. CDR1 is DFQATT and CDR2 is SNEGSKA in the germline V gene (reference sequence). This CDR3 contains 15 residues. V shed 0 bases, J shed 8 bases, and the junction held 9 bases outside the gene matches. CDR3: CSARDRGRAGDEQFF. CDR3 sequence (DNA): TGCAGTGCTAGAGATCGAGGGAGAGCGGGGGATGAGCAGTTCTTC.

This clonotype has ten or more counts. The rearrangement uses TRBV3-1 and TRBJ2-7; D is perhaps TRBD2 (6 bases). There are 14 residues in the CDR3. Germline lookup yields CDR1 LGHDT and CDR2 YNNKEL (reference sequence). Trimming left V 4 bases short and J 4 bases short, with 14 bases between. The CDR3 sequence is CASSPGGEVYEQYF. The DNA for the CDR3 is TGTGCCAGCAGCCCAGGAGGGGAAGTTTACGAGCAGTACTTC.

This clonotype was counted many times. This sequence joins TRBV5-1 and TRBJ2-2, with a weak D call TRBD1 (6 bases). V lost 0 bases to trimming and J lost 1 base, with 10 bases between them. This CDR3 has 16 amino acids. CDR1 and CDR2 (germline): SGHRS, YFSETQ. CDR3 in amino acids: CASSLALTGNTGELFF. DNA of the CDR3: TGCGCCAGCAGCTTGGCCCTGACAGGGAACACCGGGGAGCTGTTTTTT. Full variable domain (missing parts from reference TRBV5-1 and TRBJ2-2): KAGVTQTPRYLIKTRGQQVTLSCSPISGHRSVSWYQQTPGQGLQFLFEYFSETQRNKGNFPGRFSGRQFSNSRSEMNVSTLELGDSALYLCASSLALTGNTGELFFGEGSRLTVL.

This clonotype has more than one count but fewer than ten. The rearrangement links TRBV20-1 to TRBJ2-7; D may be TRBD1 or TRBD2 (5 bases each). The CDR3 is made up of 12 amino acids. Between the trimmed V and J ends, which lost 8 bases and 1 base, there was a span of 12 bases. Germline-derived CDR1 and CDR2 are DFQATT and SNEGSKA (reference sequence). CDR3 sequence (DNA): TGCAGTTCGAGGGGACCGTCCTACGAGCAGTACTTC. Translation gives CSSRGPSYEQYF.

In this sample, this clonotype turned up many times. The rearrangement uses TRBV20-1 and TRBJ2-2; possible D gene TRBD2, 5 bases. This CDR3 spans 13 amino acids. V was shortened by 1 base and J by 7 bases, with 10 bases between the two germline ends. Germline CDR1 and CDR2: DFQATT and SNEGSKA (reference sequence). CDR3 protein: CSARGGGHGELFF. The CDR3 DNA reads TGCAGTGCTAGAGGAGGCGGGCACGGGGAGCTGTTTTTT.

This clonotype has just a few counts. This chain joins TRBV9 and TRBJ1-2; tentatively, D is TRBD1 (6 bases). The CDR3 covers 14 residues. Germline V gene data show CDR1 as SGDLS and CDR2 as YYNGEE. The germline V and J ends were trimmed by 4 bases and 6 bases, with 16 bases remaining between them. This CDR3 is CASSPTSGAHGYTF. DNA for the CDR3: TGTGCCAGCAGCCCTACCTCAGGGGCCCATGGCTACACCTTC.

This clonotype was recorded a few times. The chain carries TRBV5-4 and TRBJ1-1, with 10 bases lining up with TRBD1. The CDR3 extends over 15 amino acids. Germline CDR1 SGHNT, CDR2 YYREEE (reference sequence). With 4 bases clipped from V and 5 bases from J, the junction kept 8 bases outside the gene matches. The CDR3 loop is CASSPGTGVGTEAFF. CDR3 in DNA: TGTGCCAGCAGCCCCGGGACAGGGGTAGGGACTGAAGCTTTCTTT.

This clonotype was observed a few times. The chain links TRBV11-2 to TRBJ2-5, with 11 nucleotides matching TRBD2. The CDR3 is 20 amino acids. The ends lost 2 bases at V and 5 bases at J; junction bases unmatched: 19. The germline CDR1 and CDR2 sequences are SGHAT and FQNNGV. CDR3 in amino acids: CASSLMAPTSGTQESETQYF. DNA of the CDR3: TGTGCCAGCAGCTTAATGGCCCCGACTAGCGGGACTCAGGAATCGGAGACCCAGTACTTC.

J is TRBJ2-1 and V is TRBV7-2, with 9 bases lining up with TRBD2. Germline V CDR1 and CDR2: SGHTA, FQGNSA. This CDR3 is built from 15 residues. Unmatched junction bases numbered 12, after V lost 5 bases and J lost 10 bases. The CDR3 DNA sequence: TGTGCCAGCAGCGTACCTACGGGACTAGCAAACGAGCAGTTCTTC. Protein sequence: CASSVPTGLANEQFF.

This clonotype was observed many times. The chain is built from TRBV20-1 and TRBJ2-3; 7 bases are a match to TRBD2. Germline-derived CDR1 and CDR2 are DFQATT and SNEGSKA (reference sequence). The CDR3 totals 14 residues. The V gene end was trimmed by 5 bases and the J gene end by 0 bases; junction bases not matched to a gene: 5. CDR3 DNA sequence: TGCAGTGCTGGCCAGGGAGGGAGCACAGATACGCAGTATTTT. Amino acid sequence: CSAGQGGSTDTQYF.

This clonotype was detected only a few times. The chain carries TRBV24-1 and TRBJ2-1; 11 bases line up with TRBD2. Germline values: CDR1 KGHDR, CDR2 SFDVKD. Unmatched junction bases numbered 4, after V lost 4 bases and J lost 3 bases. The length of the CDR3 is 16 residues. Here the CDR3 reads CATSDSSGRNYNEQFF. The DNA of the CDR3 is TGTGCCACCAGTGACTCTAGCGGGAGGAACTACAATGAGCAGTTCTTC.

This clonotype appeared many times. The CDR3 region is CASREGLSSFYGYTF. In DNA, the CDR3 is TGTGCCAGCAGGGAGGGACTCTCCAGCTTCTATGGCTACACCTTC. The V and J genes are TRBV5-6 and TRBJ1-2; D perhaps matches TRBD1 (5 bases). Between the trimmed V and J ends, which lost 5 bases and 4 bases, there was a span of 18 bases. The CDR3 loop spans 15 amino acids. The germline V gene encodes CDR1 SGHDT and CDR2 YYEEEE.

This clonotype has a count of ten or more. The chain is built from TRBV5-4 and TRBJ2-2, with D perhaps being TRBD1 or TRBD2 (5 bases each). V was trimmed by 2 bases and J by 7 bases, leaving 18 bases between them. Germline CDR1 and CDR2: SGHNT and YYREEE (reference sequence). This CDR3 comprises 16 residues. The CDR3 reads CASSLGGQGVVGELFF. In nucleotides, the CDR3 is TGTGCCAGCAGCTTAGGCGGGCAGGGAGTTGTCGGGGAGCTGTTTTTT.

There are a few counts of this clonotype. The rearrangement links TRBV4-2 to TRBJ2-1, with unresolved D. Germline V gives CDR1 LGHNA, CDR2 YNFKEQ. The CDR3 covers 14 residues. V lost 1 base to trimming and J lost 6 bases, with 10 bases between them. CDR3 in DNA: TGTGCCAGCAGCCAAGCAATTAGCTTCAATGAGCAGTTCTTC. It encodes CASSQAISFNEQFF.

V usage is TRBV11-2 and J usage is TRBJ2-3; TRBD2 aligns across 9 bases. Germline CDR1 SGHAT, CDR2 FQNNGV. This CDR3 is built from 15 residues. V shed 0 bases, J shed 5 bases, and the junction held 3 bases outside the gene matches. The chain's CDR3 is CASSLEPSGVDTQYF. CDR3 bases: TGTGCCAGCAGCTTAGAACCTAGCGGGGTAGATACGCAGTATTTT.

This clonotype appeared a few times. For the CDR3, the DNA is TGTGCCACCAGTGATTTCGGGAGGGCTCAGACAGGGCGGGCTGAGCAGTTCTTC. It translates to CATSDFGRAQTGRAEQFF. This chain links TRBV24-1 with TRBJ2-1, with a tentative D call TRBD2 (8 bases). The V end lost 1 base, the J end lost 9 bases, and 24 bases lay between the germline ends. The germline CDR1 and CDR2 sequences are KGHDR and SFDVKD. This CDR3 has 18 residues.

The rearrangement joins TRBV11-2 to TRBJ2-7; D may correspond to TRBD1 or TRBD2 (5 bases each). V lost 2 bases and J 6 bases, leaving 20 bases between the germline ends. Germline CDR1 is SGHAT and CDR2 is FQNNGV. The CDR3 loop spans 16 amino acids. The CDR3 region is CASSLYGGTVVPEQYF. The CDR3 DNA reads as TGTGCCAGCAGCTTATATGGTGGGACCGTCGTACCCGAGCAGTACTTC. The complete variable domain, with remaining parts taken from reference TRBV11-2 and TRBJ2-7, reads EAGVAQSPRYKIIEKRQSVAFWCNPISGHATLYWYQQILGQGPKLLIQFQNNGVVDDSQLPKDRFSAERLKGVDSTLKIQPAKLEDSAVYLCASSLYGGTVVPEQYFGPGTRLTVT.